The T cell receptor beta chain under discussion was sequenced for a study of T cell repertoires in cytomegalovirus infection. About the research overall: Public TCR beta signatures provided an indication of both CMV infection and a matching HLA type.

TCRdb reprocessed the reads with MiXCR, giving one entry per CDR3 protein. The sample lists fewer than 550,000 distinct CDR3 sequences; around 27% were seen once. The CDR3 totals 15 residues. V was pared by 2 bases and J by 7 bases, with 8 bases of the junction left unmatched. Germline values: CDR1 SEHNR, CDR2 FQNEAQ (reference sequence). This clonotype occurred a few times. The antigen remains unidentified. Study conclusions and caveats: Summed frequency of public TCR beta families distinguished CMV carriers with the relevant HLA. Predominance within the ex vivo response was attributable to HLA-C-restricted CMV-specific TCR beta clonotypes.

This TCR was sampled from a human donor in good health (CMV status not recorded). Some clones in this sample may be carry-over from other donors' samples. J is TRBJ2-1 and V is TRBV7-9, with 7 bases that match TRBD1. Sequencing was done on a sample of PBMCs. CDR3 nucleotide sequence: TGTGCCAGCAGCTTACTGGAGACAGGGTATAATGAGCAGTTCTTC. Translated: CASSLLETGYNEQFF.